The T cell receptor (beta chain) described here comes from a study of T cell changes during pregnancy in multiple sclerosis. Data came from immunoSEQ multiplex PCR; TCRdb stores just in-frame clones and leaves some out. The data show 90,000 to 100,000 clones, around 93% seen once. This clone was seen only a few times. Per germline, CDR1 SQVTM and CDR2 ANQGSEA. V lost 4 bases, J lost 0 bases, and 2 bases stayed unmatched. The CDR3 has 13 amino acids. This clonotype was sampled from a female donor with multiple sclerosis, enrolled in a pregnancy study. The J gene is TRBJ2-7, the V gene TRBV29-1, with 8 bases that match TRBD2. The sample here was peripheral blood, taken in the third trimester of pregnancy. CDR3 in amino acids: CSVVAGSSYEQYF. Written as DNA, the CDR3 is TGCAGCGTTGTAGCGGGAAGCTCCTACGAGCAGTACTTC.